The 30 T cell receptor beta chains below were found in one sample sequenced in a study of blood T cells in healthy people across ages. Then a second PCR, running about 6 to 11 cycles, was carried out with a sample-barcoded 5' primer and a J-beta primer mix. TCRdb fed the 5' RACE reads into MiXCR, producing one record per CDR3 protein. This sample has approximately 810,000 distinct CDR3 sequences, with around 36% found just once. Specimen: blood. These receptors were collected from a man aged 18 to 30 in good health.

This sequence joins TRBV6-2 or TRBV6-3 and TRBJ1-1; D remains ambiguous. The CDR3 contains 16 residues. V was pared by 2 bases and J by 5 bases, with 18 bases between. In germline, CDR1 is MNHEY, CDR2 SVGEGT. CDR3 residues: CASSYRLTGKRTEAFF. The DNA for the CDR3 is TGTGCCAGCAGTTACCGTTTAACCGGGAAGAGGACTGAAGCTTTCTTT.

Worth noting for this clonotype: One junction end disagrees with the germline gene, perhaps due to a read error. This chain links TRBV30 with TRBJ2-7, with D possibly TRBD2 on 5 matching bases. The end of the DNA fits TRBJ2-5 better, so the J call may be wrong. Germline loops: CDR1 GTSNPN, CDR2 SVGIG (reference sequence). The CDR3 is made up of 11 amino acids. The CDR3 DNA is TGTGCCGGGAGCTTGGGCGAGACCCAGTACTTC. As protein: CAGSLGETQYF.

The chain joins TRBV2 to TRBJ1-4, with a possible D match to TRBD1 (5 bases). Between the trimmed V and J ends, which lost 3 bases and 8 bases, there was a span of 13 bases. Per germline, CDR1 SNHLY and CDR2 FYNNEI. The CDR3 is 14 amino acids. CDR3 amino acids: CASSDPRGGEKLFF. The CDR3 nucleotides read TGTGCCAGCAGTGACCCCCGGGGGGGAGAAAAACTGTTTTTT.

As to this clonotype: The junction and the germline gene differ at one end; a read error may be behind it. This chain connects TRBV9 to TRBJ1-2; D is uncertain. This CDR3 is 16 amino acids long. Germline V lookup: CDR1 SGDLS, CDR2 YYNGEE. CDR3 bases: TGTGCCAGCAGCGTAGCTAAAAACGGACTTAACCATGGCTACACCTTC. It is translated as CASSVAKNGLNHGYTF.

This clonotype came up many times. The V call is TRBV5-6, the J call TRBJ1-2; the match to TRBD1 covers 7 bases. The length of the CDR3 is 14 residues. Unmatched junction bases numbered 9, after V lost 6 bases and J lost 4 bases. Germline V CDR1 and CDR2: SGHDT, YYEEEE. The CDR3 protein is CASTHDWDSYGYTF. For the CDR3, the DNA is TGTGCCAGCACTCACGATTGGGACAGCTATGGCTACACCTTC.

The V gene is TRBV15, the J gene TRBJ2-7; D is ambiguous. The CDR3 is 11 residues long. CDR1 and CDR2 (germline): LNHNV, YYDKDF (reference sequence). V lost 9 bases to trimming and J lost 0 bases, with 6 bases between them. The CDR3 DNA reads TGTGCCACGGCCAACTCCTACGAGCAGTACTTC. Its protein is CATANSYEQYF.

The chain has TRBV3-1 and TRBJ1-1; 7 bases fit TRBD1. This CDR3 spans 14 amino acids. The V gene end was trimmed by 0 bases and the J gene end by 11 bases; junction bases not matched to a gene: 9. Germline CDR1 is LGHDT and CDR2 is YNNKEL (reference sequence). As DNA, the CDR3 is TGTGCCAGCAGCCAAGAAGAGGGGGCGAGGTCTGCTTTCTTT. Amino acid sequence: CASSQEEGARSAFF.

There are a few counts of this clonotype. The genes are TRBV3-1 and TRBJ2-6; possibly TRBD1 for D (5 bases). The CDR3 contains 18 residues. The ends were cut back, 5 bases at V and 0 bases at J, with 17 bases in the middle. CDR1 LGHDT and CDR2 YNNKEL come from the germline V gene (reference sequence). CDR3 amino acids: CASSKRWTYDSGANVLTF. As DNA, the CDR3 is TGTGCCAGCAGCAAAAGGTGGACATATGACTCTGGGGCCAACGTCCTGACTTTC. Filled out from reference TRBV3-1 and TRBJ2-6, the complete variable domain reads DTAVSQTPKYLVTQMGNDKSIKCEQNLGHDTMYWYKQDSKKFLKIMFSYNNKELIINETVPNRFSPKSPDKAHLNLHINSLELGDSAVYFCASSKRWTYDSGANVLTFGAGSRLTVL.

The gene calls are TRBV7-2 and TRBJ2-4; 15 bases map to TRBD2. Gene TRBJ2-7 matches the end of the DNA better, so the J call may be wrong. Germline CDR1 SGHTA, CDR2 FQGNSA. The CDR3 is 16 amino acids. CDR3 loop: CASSLEGTSGRFEQYF. The CDR3 DNA sequence: TGTGCCAGCAGCTTAGAAGGGACTAGCGGGAGGTTCGAGCAGTACTTC.

The chain combines TRBV30 with TRBJ2-1, with D hard to call. The end of the DNA is better explained by TRBJ2-7, so the J call may be wrong. The germline gives CDR1 GTSNPN, CDR2 SVGIG (reference sequence). The CDR3 consists of 15 residues. CDR3 residues: CAWEPPASLYNEQYF. CDR3 DNA: TGTGCCTGGGAGCCCCCAGCCTCCCTCTACAATGAGCAGTACTTC.

This chain links TRBV6-6 with TRBJ1-2, with 8 positions matching TRBD1. CDR3 length equals 16 residues. The V and J ends lost 4 bases and 4 bases, in that order; junction bases with no gene match: 11. Germline V gene data show CDR1 as MNHNY and CDR2 as SVGAGI (reference sequence). The CDR3 nucleotides read TGTGCCAGCAGTTCCCATTCTGACAGGGGAGCCTATGGCTACACCTTC. This encodes CASSSHSDRGAYGYTF.

The CDR3 nucleotides are TGTGCCAGCAGTTACGGGCTAGCGGGAGGGGACAATGAGCAGTTCTTC. This sequence encodes CASSYGLAGGDNEQFF. The chain employs TRBV6-6 and TRBJ2-1, with 12 bases matching TRBD2. J gave up 5 bases and V 2 bases, and 4 bases lay outside the gene matches. The length of the CDR3 is 16 residues. In germline, CDR1 is MNHNY, CDR2 SVGAGI (reference sequence).

This chain links TRBV25-1 with TRBJ1-3; D unclear. Looked up from germline, CDR1 is MGHDK and CDR2 is SYGVNS. Between the trimmed V and J ends, which lost 5 bases and 4 bases, there was a span of 9 bases. The CDR3 is 13 residues long. In DNA form, the CDR3 reads TGTGCCAGCAGTAACCTCGCGGGAAACACCATATATTTT. It codes for CASSNLAGNTIYF. Full variable domain (missing parts from reference TRBV25-1 and TRBJ1-3): EADIYQTPRYLVIGTGKKITLECSQTMGHDKMYWYQQDPGMELHLIHYSYGVNSTEKGDLSSESTVSRIRTEHFPLTLESARPSHTSQYLCASSNLAGNTIYFGEGSWLTVV.

For this clonotype: A junction end diverges from the germline sequence, so it may reflect a read error. The CDR3 region is CASSVAQGRGKDTQCF. The CDR3, as DNA: TGTGCCAGCAGCGTAGCCCAGGGGCGGGGCAAAGATACGCAGTGTTTT. This sequence joins TRBV7-6 and TRBJ2-3, with D perhaps TRBD1 or TRBD2 (6 bases each). This CDR3 has 16 amino acids. Germline V gene sequence: CDR1 SGHVS, CDR2 FNYEAQ.

Comment on this clonotype: A much larger clone lies a single base off, so this may be a read error. The V gene is TRBV7-9, the J gene TRBJ2-5; TRBD2 matches at 7 bases. Germline CDR1 is SEHNR and CDR2 is FQNEAQ (reference sequence). This CDR3 spans 13 amino acids. The CDR3 here is CARSSSGEETQYF. The CDR3 nucleotides are TGTGCCCGCAGCTCTAGCGGAGAAGAGACCCAGTACTTC. Full variable domain (missing parts from reference TRBV7-9 and TRBJ2-5): DTGVSQNPRHKITKRGQNVTFRCDPISEHNRLYWYRQTLGQGPEFLTYFQNEAQLEKSRLLSDRFSAERPKGSFSTLEIQRTEQGDSAMYLCARSSSGEETQYFGPGTRLLVL.

This clonotype was counted a few times. V gene TRBV7-9 combines with J gene TRBJ1-2; D gene uncertain. V was trimmed by 3 bases and J by 2 bases, leaving 7 bases between them. The CDR3 spans 13 residues. The germline gives CDR1 SEHNR, CDR2 FQNEAQ (reference sequence). CDR3 in amino acids: CASSFAINYGYTF. The CDR3 nucleotides read TGTGCCAGCAGCTTTGCTATAAACTATGGCTACACCTTC.

In its sample, this clonotype was seen once. In nucleotides, the CDR3 is TGCGCCAGCAGTGAGTCGGGACTCTACTCCTACAATGAGCAGTTCTTC. The encoded protein is CASSESGLYSYNEQFF. V is TRBV10-2 and J is TRBJ2-1; tentatively, D is TRBD2 (6 bases). This CDR3 contains 16 residues. V was pared by 0 bases and J by 0 bases, with 9 bases between. Germline loops: CDR1 WSHSY, CDR2 SAAADI.

This chain joins TRBV20-1 and TRBJ1-1, with D perhaps TRBD1 (6 bases). Per germline, CDR1 DFQATT and CDR2 SNEGSKA (reference sequence). The CDR3 is 16 residues long. Trimming left V 0 bases short and J 2 bases short, with 16 bases between. The CDR3 DNA reads as TGCAGTGCTAGAGATCACAGGGTGGGAAGAAACACTGAAGCTTTCTTT. Amino acid sequence: CSARDHRVGRNTEAFF.

The gene calls are TRBV4-3 and TRBJ2-1, with 10 positions matching TRBD2. J was trimmed by 7 bases and V by 5 bases; bases with no gene match: 8. The germline V gene encodes CDR1 LGHNA and CDR2 YSLEER. The CDR3 covers 15 residues. CDR3 bases: TGCGCCAGCAGCAGAGGAAGCGGGGGGGCGAATGAGCAGTTCTTC. Protein: CASSRGSGGANEQFF.

The table lists this clonotype with a few counts. The chain employs TRBV29-1 and TRBJ2-5, with D perhaps matching TRBD2 (6 bases). This CDR3 has 13 residues. V was shortened by 8 bases and J by 2 bases, with 15 bases between the two germline ends. CDR1 and CDR2 from the germline V gene are SQVTM and ANQGSEA. CDR3 residues: CSSEASGQETQYF. As DNA, the CDR3 is TGCAGCTCCGAGGCGAGCGGGCAAGAGACCCAGTACTTC.

The CDR3 spells CSVGGTAGKLFF. The CDR3 DNA sequence: TGCAGCGTGGGAGGGACCGCCGGGAAACTGTTTTTT. The chain couples TRBV29-1 to TRBJ1-4, with D tentatively TRBD1 (5 bases). The CDR3 consists of 12 residues. V lost 6 bases and J 11 bases, leaving 16 bases between the germline ends. CDR1 and CDR2 (germline): SQVTM, ANQGSEA.

Comments on this clonotype: This may be a read error, as it is one base from a much larger clone. V gene TRBV7-3 combines with J gene TRBJ2-1; D is unclear. V dropped 5 bases and J dropped 5 bases, with 13 bases sitting between them. This CDR3 is 14 amino acids long. The germline V gene encodes CDR1 SGHTA and CDR2 FQGTGA. The CDR3 loop is CASSPRGLNNEQFF. Written as DNA, the CDR3 is TGTGCCAGCAGCCCACGTGGGCTTAACAATGAGCAGTTCTTC. The whole variable domain, filled in from reference TRBV7-3 and TRBJ2-1, reads GAGVSQTPSNKVTEKGKYVELRCDPISGHTALYWYRQSLGQGPEFLIYFQGTGAADDSGLPNDRFFAVRPEGSVSTLKIQRTERGDSAVYLCASSPRGLNNEQFFGPGTRLTVL.

This clonotype was seen only a few times. The chain recombines TRBV20-1 with TRBJ1-2; 9 bases match TRBD1. Trimming removed 5 bases from V and 5 bases from J; junction bases left unmatched: 6. This CDR3 comprises 13 residues. CDR1 DFQATT and CDR2 SNEGSKA come from the germline V gene (reference sequence). The CDR3 DNA follows: TGCAGTGCTGGTGGACAGGGGAAATATGGCTACACCTTC. Its translation: CSAGGQGKYGYTF.

About this clonotype itself: One end of the junction fails to match germline, which may point to a read error. The V call is TRBV5-1, the J call TRBJ2-1; D is unclear. This CDR3 has 13 residues. Germline CDR1 and CDR2: SGHRS and YFSETQ. The CDR3 protein is CASSLVMTETQFF. The CDR3 nucleotides read TGCGCCAGCAGTTTGGTGATGACGGAGACCCAGTTCTTC.

There are a few counts of this clonotype. The junction departs from germline at one end; a sequencing error may be responsible. The rearrangement joins TRBV4-3 to TRBJ1-1, with D maybe TRBD1 (5 bases). The CDR3 sequence is 13 residues long. CDR1 is LGHNA, CDR2 YSLEER, per germline. CDR3 DNA: TGCGCCAGCAGCTCGGTTTCGGACACGGAAGCTTTCTTT. Translating it yields CASSSVSDTEAFF.

This clonotype was counted once. The chain recombines TRBV5-6 with TRBJ1-2, with TRBD1 as a possible D gene (6 bases). Germline lookup yields CDR1 SGHDT and CDR2 YYEEEE. Trimming took off 0 bases at V and 5 bases at J, with 23 bases between the two ends. The CDR3 length is 18 residues. This CDR3 is CASSLVEFWQGRSYGYTF. The CDR3 bases are TGTGCCAGCAGCTTGGTTGAGTTTTGGCAGGGGCGATCATATGGCTACACCTTC.

This chain joins TRBV20-1 and TRBJ2-7, with a tentative D call TRBD2 (6 bases). The germline V gene has CDR1 DFQATT and CDR2 SNEGSKA (reference sequence). This CDR3 region has 15 residues. The CDR3 loop is CRARKIAVENYEQYF. The CDR3 DNA follows: TGCAGGGCAAGGAAAATAGCGGTGGAAAACTACGAGCAGTACTTC.

About this clonotype itself: This may come from a read error, since a much larger clone is one base off. V gene TRBV9 combines with J gene TRBJ2-4; D gene uncertain. The CDR3 sequence is 15 residues long. Germline values: CDR1 SGDLS, CDR2 YYNGEE. The CDR3 region has the DNA TGTCCCAGCAGCGTAGTTGGGCTAGCCAAAAACATTCAGTACTTC. Its protein is CPSSVVGLAKNIQYF.

This clonotype was seen many times. J is TRBJ2-5 and V is TRBV28; no clear D. Germline lookup yields CDR1 MDHEN and CDR2 SYDVKM. This CDR3 has 14 amino acids. V lost 3 bases and J lost 2, with 10 bases in between. The CDR3 sequence: CASSFVGGQETQYF. CDR3 coding DNA: TGTGCCAGCAGTTTTGTTGGTGGGCAAGAGACCCAGTACTTC.

The rearrangement uses TRBV6-5 and TRBJ1-1; perhaps TRBD1 as D (5 bases). CDR3 size: 14 residues. Germline assignment: CDR1 MNHEY and CDR2 SVGAGI. V shed 0 bases and J shed 5 bases, with 10 bases lying between them. DNA for the CDR3: TGTGCCAGCAGTTACTCGATCTCAGGGACTGAAGCTTTCTTT. Protein product: CASSYSISGTEAFF.